The sequence of this T cell receptor (beta chain) was determined in a study of human T cells and chemical hapten exposure. About the research overall: An approximately 2 cm by approximately 2 cm inner upper arm patch received 2% DPC for sensitization. From small differences in pooled library volume came most of the variation in per-sample TCR yields.

TCRdb passed the RACE reads through MiXCR, listing each CDR3 protein once. Among some 100,000 distinct CDR3 sequences listed, 9.2% were seen once. The time point denotes: patch test 2, 6 weeks after DPC sensitization. Treatment reported: therapeutic diphenylcyclopropenone sensitization with weekly scalp DPC. CDR1 MNHNY and CDR2 SVGAGI come from the germline V gene (reference sequence). Trimming stripped 0 bases from V and 0 bases from J, with 9 bases between. This CDR3 region has 16 residues. The sequence came from a woman aged 40 to 50 with alopecia areata. Some clones in this sample may be carry-over from other donors' samples. The sequencing here drew on whole blood, taken in connection with sensitization to the hapten diphenylcyclopropenone (DPC). J is TRBJ1-3 and V is TRBV6-6, with a weak D call TRBD1 (5 bases). The chain's CDR3 is CASSYSGRSSGNTIYF. CDR3 DNA sequence: TGTGCCAGCAGTTACTCGGGGCGAAGCTCTGGAAACACCATATATTTT.